This TCR beta chain was obtained from a study of monozygotic twins with inflammatory bowel disease. Whole-study findings and limits: Healthy co-twins showed greater TCRbeta diversity (inverse Simpson) than IBD patients. Differences in immunosuppressive treatment may have been a source of added variability in patient repertoires.

Worth noting for this clonotype: The antigen remains undetermined.

From germline, CDR1 is MNHEY and CDR2 SVGEGT. The CDR3 is 15 residues long. TCR libraries each used 3500 ng of total RNA. Via template switching, UMIs carrying a 6-nucleotide sample barcode were introduced. TCRdb reanalyzed the 5' RACE reads and collapses them to one entry per CDR3 protein, without DNA. The listing contains under 350,000 distinct CDR3 sequences. Sequencing input: blood. The receptor was isolated from a human donor with ulcerative colitis or Crohn's disease, or a healthy co-twin of an affected twin (not recorded which). The rearrangement uses TRBV6-2 or TRBV6-3 and TRBJ2-7; TCRdb outputs TRBD2, but without DNA this stays unchecked. CDR3 amino acids: CASQTRGLADYEQYF.